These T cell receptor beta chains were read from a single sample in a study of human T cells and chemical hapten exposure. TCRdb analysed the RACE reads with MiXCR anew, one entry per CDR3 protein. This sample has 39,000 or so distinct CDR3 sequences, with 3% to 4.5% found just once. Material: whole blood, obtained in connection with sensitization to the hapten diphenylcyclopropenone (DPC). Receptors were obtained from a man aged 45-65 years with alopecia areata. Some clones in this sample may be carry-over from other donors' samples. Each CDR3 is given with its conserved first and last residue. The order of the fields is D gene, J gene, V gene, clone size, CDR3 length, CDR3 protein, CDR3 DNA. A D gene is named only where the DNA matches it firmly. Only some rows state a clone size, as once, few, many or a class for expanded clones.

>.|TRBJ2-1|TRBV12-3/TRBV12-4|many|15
CASRLTGRRRHEQFF
TGTGCCAGCAGGCTTACAGGGAGGCGGAGGCATGAGCAGTTCTTC
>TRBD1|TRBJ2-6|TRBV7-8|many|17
CASRIQGALSGANVLTF
TGTGCCAGCAGAATACAGGGGGCGCTCTCTGGGGCCAACGTCCTGACTTTC
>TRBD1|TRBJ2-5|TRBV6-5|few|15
CASSSPTGAQETQYF
TGTGCCAGCAGTTCCCCGACAGGGGCCCAAGAGACCCAGTACTTC
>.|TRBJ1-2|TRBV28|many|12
CASSRQNYGYTF
TGTGCCAGCAGTCGACAGAACTATGGCTACACCTTC
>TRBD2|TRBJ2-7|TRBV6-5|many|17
CASSRGLAAGSSYEQYF
TGTGCCAGCAGTAGGGGACTAGCGGCTGGGAGCTCCTACGAGCAGTACTTC
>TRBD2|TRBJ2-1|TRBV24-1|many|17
CATSDLSTSGPLMEQFF
TGTGCCACCAGTGATTTGTCAACTAGCGGGCCTCTTATGGAGCAGTTCTTC
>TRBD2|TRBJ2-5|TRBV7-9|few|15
CASSRVAGGQETQYF
TGTGCCAGCAGCCGGGTCGCGGGAGGGCAAGAGACCCAGTACTTC
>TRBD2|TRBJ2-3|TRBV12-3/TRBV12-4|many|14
CASSFAAGADTQYF
TGTGCCAGCAGTTTCGCAGCGGGAGCGGATACGCAGTATTTT
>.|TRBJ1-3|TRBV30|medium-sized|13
CAWSSDGGNTIYF
TGTGCCTGGAGCTCTGACGGCGGAAACACCATATATTTT
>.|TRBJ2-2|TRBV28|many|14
CASSPGGYTGELFF
TGTGCCAGCAGTCCAGGGGGGTATACCGGGGAGCTGTTTTTT
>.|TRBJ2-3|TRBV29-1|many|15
CSVKKPGASADTQYF
TGCAGCGTTAAAAAACCGGGAGCTTCGGCAGATACGCAGTATTTT
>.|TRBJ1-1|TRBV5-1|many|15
CASSPAGTANTEAFF
TGCGCCAGCAGCCCTGCCGGGACGGCCAACACTGAAGCTTTCTTT
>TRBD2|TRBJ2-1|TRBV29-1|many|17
CSVSGTSGRSSYNEQFF
TGCAGCGTTTCCGGGACTAGCGGGAGGAGCTCCTACAATGAGCAGTTCTTC
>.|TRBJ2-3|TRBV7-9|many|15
CASSLAEGDTDTQYF
TGTGCCAGCAGCTTAGCGGAGGGGGACACAGATACGCAGTATTTT
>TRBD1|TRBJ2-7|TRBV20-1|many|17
CSARDLYRRGLVYEQYF
TGCAGTGCTAGAGATCTCTACAGAAGGGGGCTAGTCTACGAGCAGTACTTC
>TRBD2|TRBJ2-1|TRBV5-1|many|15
CASSLVGGSGNEQFF
TGCGCCAGCAGCTTGGTGGGCGGGAGTGGGAATGAGCAGTTCTTC
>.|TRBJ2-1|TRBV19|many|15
CASSMRQVLYNEQFF
TGTGCCAGTAGTATGAGGCAGGTGCTATACAATGAGCAGTTCTTC
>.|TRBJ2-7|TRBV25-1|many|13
CASKSDSRYEQYF
TGTGCCAGCAAATCGGACAGTAGGTACGAGCAGTACTTC
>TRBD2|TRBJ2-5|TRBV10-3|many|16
CAISESRGRAPETQYF
TGTGCCATCAGTGAGAGCCGCGGGAGGGCCCCGGAGACCCAGTACTTC
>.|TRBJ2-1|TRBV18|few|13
CASSLSSYNEQFF
TGTGCCAGCTCACTCAGCTCCTACAATGAGCAGTTCTTC
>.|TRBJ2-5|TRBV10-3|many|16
CAISDATGSRQETQYF
TGTGCCATCAGTGACGCCACCGGGAGCCGTCAAGAGACCCAGTACTTC
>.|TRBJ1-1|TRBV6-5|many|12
CASSHPDTEAFF
TGTGCCAGCAGTCATCCGGACACTGAAGCTTTCTTT
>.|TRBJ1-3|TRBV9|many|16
CASSAASLFSGNTIYF
TGTGCCAGCAGCGCTGCGAGCCTATTTTCTGGAAACACCATATATTTT
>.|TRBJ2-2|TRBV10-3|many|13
CAISSGDTGELFF
TGTGCCATCAGTTCGGGGGACACCGGGGAGCTGTTTTTT
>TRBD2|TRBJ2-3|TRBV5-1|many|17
CASSLSPGGPIGDTQYF
TGCGCCAGCAGCTTGAGTCCGGGAGGGCCCATCGGAGATACGCAGTATTTT
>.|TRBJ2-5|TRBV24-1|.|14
CATSDPQGAGTQYF
TGTGCCACCAGTGACCCACAGGGAGCGGGGACCCAGTACTTC
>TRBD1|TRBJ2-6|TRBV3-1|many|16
CASSQPTGTGANVLTF
TGTGCCAGCAGCCAACCGACAGGGACTGGGGCCAACGTCCTGACTTTC
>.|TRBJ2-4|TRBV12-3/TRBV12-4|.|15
CASLPGNSPKNIQYF
TGTGCCAGCTTACCAGGGAATTCTCCCAAAAACATTCAGTACTTC
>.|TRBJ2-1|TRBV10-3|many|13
CAIRAPPGNEQFF
TGTGCCATCAGGGCCCCCCCGGGCAATGAGCAGTTCTTC
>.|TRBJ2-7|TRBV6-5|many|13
CASRETADYEQYF
TGTGCCAGCAGGGAGACAGCAGACTACGAGCAGTACTTC
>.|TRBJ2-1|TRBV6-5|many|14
CASMVDLLYNEQFF
TGTGCCAGCATGGTAGACTTACTGTACAATGAGCAGTTCTTC
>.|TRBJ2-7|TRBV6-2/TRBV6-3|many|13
CASSVEGRYEQYF
TGTGCCAGCAGTGTGGAGGGCCGCTACGAGCAGTACTTC
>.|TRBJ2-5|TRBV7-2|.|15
CASSSLALKGETQYF
TGTGCCAGCAGCTCATTAGCGTTGAAGGGTGAGACCCAGTACTTC
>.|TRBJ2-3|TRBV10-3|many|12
CAIGEGTDTQYF
TGTGCCATCGGAGAGGGAACAGATACGCAGTATTTT
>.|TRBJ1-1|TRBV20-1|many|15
CSAPPIGGSNTEAFF
TGCAGTGCTCCCCCTATCGGGGGTTCGAACACTGAAGCTTTCTTT
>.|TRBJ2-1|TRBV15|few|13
CATSRYQNNEQFF
TGTGCCACCAGCAGGTACCAGAACAATGAGCAGTTCTTC
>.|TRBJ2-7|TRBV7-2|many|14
CASSLAGRGYEQYF
TGTGCCAGCAGCTTAGCGGGGCGCGGCTACGAGCAGTACTTC
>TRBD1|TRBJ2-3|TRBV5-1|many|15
CASSLGDRDGDTQYF
TGCGCCAGCAGCTTGGGGGACAGGGACGGAGATACGCAGTATTTT
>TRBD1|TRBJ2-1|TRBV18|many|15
CASSPRDRDYNEQFF
TGTGCCAGCTCACCCCGGGACAGGGATTACAATGAGCAGTTCTTC
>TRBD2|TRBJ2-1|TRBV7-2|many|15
CASSPAGTRFNEQFF
TGTGCCAGCAGCCCCGCCGGGACTAGATTCAATGAGCAGTTCTTC
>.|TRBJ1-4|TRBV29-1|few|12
CSVADGGEKLFF
TGCAGCGTGGCAGATGGGGGGGAAAAACTGTTTTTT
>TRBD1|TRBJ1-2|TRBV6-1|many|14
CASGGTGNAYGYTF
TGTGCCAGCGGAGGGACAGGGAATGCCTATGGCTACACCTTC
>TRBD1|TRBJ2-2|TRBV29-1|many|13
CSASQGVTGELFF
TGCAGCGCATCACAGGGGGTCACCGGGGAGCTGTTTTTT
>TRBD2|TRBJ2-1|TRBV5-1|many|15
CASSLGAGGLNEQFF
TGCGCCAGCAGCTTGGGAGCGGGGGGTCTCAATGAGCAGTTCTTC
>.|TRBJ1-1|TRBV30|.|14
CAWSVLGRRPEAFF
TGTGCCTGGAGTGTACTGGGCCGGCGGCCTGAAGCTTTCTTT
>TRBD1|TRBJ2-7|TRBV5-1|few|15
CASSSLGQGAYEQYF
TGCGCCAGCAGCTCACTAGGACAGGGGGCGTACGAGCAGTACTTC
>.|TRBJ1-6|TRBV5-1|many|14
CASSLGRGNSPLHF
TGCGCCAGCAGCTTGGGACGGGGTAATTCACCCCTCCACTTT
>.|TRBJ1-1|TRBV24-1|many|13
CATRGELNTEAFF
TGTGCCACCCGGGGGGAACTGAACACTGAAGCTTTCTTT
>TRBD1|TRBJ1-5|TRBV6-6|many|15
CASTLQGDSNQPQHF
TGTGCCAGCACCCTACAGGGGGATAGCAATCAGCCCCAGCATTTT
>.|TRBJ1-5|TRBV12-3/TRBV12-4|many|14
CASSLEVNNQPQHF
TGTGCCAGCAGTTTAGAGGTAAACAATCAGCCCCAGCATTTT
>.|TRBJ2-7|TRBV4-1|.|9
CASGYEQYF
TGCGCCAGCGGCTACGAGCAGTACTTC
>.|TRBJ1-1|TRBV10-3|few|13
CAISETRNTEAFF
TGTGCCATCAGTGAGACAAGGAACACTGAAGCTTTCTTT
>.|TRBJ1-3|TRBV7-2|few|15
CASSLPLTAGNTIYF
TGTGCCAGCAGCTTACCCCTGACAGCTGGAAACACCATATATTTT
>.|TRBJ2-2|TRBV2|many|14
CASRKDSNTGELFF
TGTGCCAGCCGAAAGGACTCGAACACCGGGGAGCTGTTTTTT
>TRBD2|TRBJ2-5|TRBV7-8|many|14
CASSLTSGSETQYF
TGTGCCAGCAGCCTCACTAGCGGGAGTGAGACCCAGTACTTC